This paragraph covers one TCR beta chain sequence. Germline-derived CDR1 and CDR2 are SGHRS and YFSETQ. There are 14 residues in the CDR3. Trimming removed 3 bases at V and 7 bases at J, with 14 bases between. The data stem from a study of blood T cell repertoires in COVID-19. Whole-study context: Acute and convalescent COVID-19 specimens originated in the United States, Italy and Spain. The analysed material was cDNA or gDNA that came from T cells, B-cell-depleted T cells, or PBMCs.

Authors' analysis steps: Scientists estimated how many nucleated cells there were by amplifying reference gene primers. Method: immunoSEQ multiplex PCR; TCRdb's copy keeps in-frame clones and lacks some. V, J and clone size were drawn from that table, and D and trimming were deduced from the DNA. The data show roughly 65,000 clones, 79% seen once. The sequencing sample was made of peripheral blood. The TCR comes from a man aged 60 to 75 with acute or convalescent COVID-19. The chain has TRBV5-1 and TRBJ1-5; weak D call: TRBD1 (5 bases). The CDR3 nucleotides read TGCGCCAGCAGCTCCGGGACGGGGGGGCAGCCCCAGCATTTT. Encoded protein: CASSSGTGGQPQHF.